This T cell receptor (beta chain) was obtained from a study of cytomegalovirus exposure and HLA in healthy donors. By proportion, this clone is medium-sized. PCR used 60 Vbeta primers and 13 Jbeta primers. Per the authors' pipeline: A follow-up analysis tallied about 80 million unique TCR beta chains, some 9.9 million shared. TCRdb's table, derived via immunoSEQ multiplex PCR, lists solely in-frame clones and lacks some. V and J calls and clone size are given by that table; D and trimming were obtained from the DNA. The repertoire has about 200,000 clones, around 75% of them found once; the top ten carry roughly 1.9%. The sequence was obtained from a woman aged 25 to 45 in good health and CMV-seronegative. Source material: PBMCs.

The CDR3 DNA reads as TGCGCCAGCAGCTTTGGGGCAGGGGAAGCCGGGGAGCTGTTTTTT. This codes for CASSFGAGEAGELFF. V gene TRBV5-1 combines with J gene TRBJ2-2; perhaps TRBD1 as D (6 bases). The CDR3 extends over 15 amino acids. V lost 2 bases and J lost 6, with 14 bases in between. CDR1 is SGHRS, CDR2 YFSETQ, per germline.